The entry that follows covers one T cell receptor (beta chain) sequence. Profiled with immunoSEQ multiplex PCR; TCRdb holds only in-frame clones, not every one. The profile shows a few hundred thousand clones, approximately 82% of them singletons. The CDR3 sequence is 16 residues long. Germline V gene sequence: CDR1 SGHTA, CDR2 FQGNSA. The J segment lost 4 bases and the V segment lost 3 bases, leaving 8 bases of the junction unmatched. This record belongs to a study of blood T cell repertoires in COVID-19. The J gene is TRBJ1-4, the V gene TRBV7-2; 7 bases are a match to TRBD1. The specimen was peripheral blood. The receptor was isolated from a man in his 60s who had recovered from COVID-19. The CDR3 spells CASSLQPGGGNEKLFF. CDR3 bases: TGTGCCAGCAGCTTGCAACCAGGGGGTGGTAATGAAAAACTGTTTTTT.